Each of the 25 T cell receptor beta chains below was sequenced from the same sample in a study of cytomegalovirus exposure and HLA in healthy donors. Both 60 Vbeta primers and 13 Jbeta primers went into the PCR. Clones were sequenced by immunoSEQ multiplex PCR, and TCRdb holds only the in-frame ones, with some missing. The sample contains 150,000 to 200,000 clones, about 75% of which appear only once. The specimen was PBMCs. All receptors come from a man aged 18 to 30 in good health and CMV-seropositive.

This chain uses TRBV7-9 with TRBJ2-5, with D perhaps TRBD2 (6 bases). The J call may be wrong; the DNA end is better matched by TRBJ2-7. Germline V CDR1 and CDR2: SEHNR, FQNEAQ (reference sequence). The CDR3 loop spans 12 amino acids. The CDR3 DNA reads TGTGCCAGCAGCTTTTCGGGGGACGAGCAGTACTTC. Translating gives CASSFSGDEQYF.

This clone was recorded once. The rearrangement uses TRBV5-1 and TRBJ2-2; TRBD2 matches 11 bases. This CDR3 spans 16 amino acids. V lost 6 bases, J lost 4 bases, and 8 bases stayed unmatched. Germline loops: CDR1 SGHRS, CDR2 YFSETQ. The CDR3 protein is CASTRRGLAATGELFF. In nucleotides, the CDR3 is TGCGCCAGCACCCGGCGGGGACTAGCGGCCACCGGGGAGCTGTTTTTT.

The rearrangement joins TRBV4-1 to TRBJ1-2; the D gene is possibly TRBD1 (5 bases). The CDR3 length is 19 residues. Deletions cut 5 bases from V and 0 bases from J, with 25 bases between. Germline CDR1 and CDR2: MGHRA and YSYEKL. CDR3 sequence: CASSGDPSSIPRANYGYTF. In DNA form, the CDR3 reads TGCGCCAGCAGCGGAGATCCCTCGAGTATTCCCAGGGCTAACTATGGCTACACCTTC.

The V and J genes are TRBV27 and TRBJ2-7; TRBD2 aligns across 11 bases. V dropped 5 bases and J dropped 5; count of bases not matched to a gene: 11. This CDR3 has 16 amino acids. From germline, CDR1 is MNHEY and CDR2 SMNVEV (reference sequence). CDR3 coding DNA: TGTGCCAGCAGTGTTCTAGCGGGAGGCCTCGCGAACGAGCAGTACTTC. Translating gives CASSVLAGGLANEQYF.

This rearrangement joins TRBV18 to TRBJ1-5; TRBD1 might be the D (5 bases). The germline V gene encodes CDR1 KGHSH and CDR2 LQKENI. This CDR3 is built from 14 residues. V dropped 6 bases and J dropped 2 bases, with 11 bases sitting between them. The CDR3 here is CASSQRGGNQPQHF. The CDR3 nucleotides are TGTGCCAGCTCCCAAAGGGGTGGCAATCAGCCCCAGCATTTT.

The chain carries TRBV28 and TRBJ2-1, with TRBD2 identical over 8 bases. Trimming removed 6 bases from V and 8 bases from J; junction bases left unmatched: 15. The CDR3 runs to 16 residues. From germline, CDR1 is MDHEN and CDR2 SYDVKM. CDR3 sequence reads: CASSSSGTRTGYEQFF. The CDR3 bases are TGTGCCAGCAGCTCCTCCGGGACTAGAACCGGGTATGAGCAGTTCTTC.

A note on this clone: The junction and the germline gene differ at one end; a read error may be behind it. This chain uses TRBV7-9 with TRBJ2-7; TRBD1 matches at 9 bases. The length of the CDR3 is 14 residues. The V gene's germline CDR1 is SEHNR and CDR2 FQNEAQ (reference sequence). CDR3 DNA: TGTTCCAGCAGCCCCGGGACAGGGCTCTACGAGCAGTACTTC. This codes for CSSSPGTGLYEQYF.

V is TRBV10-3 and J is TRBJ1-3, with D hard to call. V lost 11 bases to trimming and J lost 1 base, with 9 bases between them. Germline V gives CDR1 ENHRY, CDR2 SYGVKD. This CDR3 spans 12 amino acids. This CDR3 is CALGSSGNTIYF. Here the CDR3 DNA reads TGTGCCCTGGGGAGTTCTGGAAACACCATATATTTT.

This rearrangement joins TRBV7-3 to TRBJ2-1, with 8 bases lining up with TRBD2. This CDR3 spans 16 amino acids. In germline, CDR1 is SGHTA, CDR2 FQGTGA. Trimming took 3 bases from V and 3 from J; bases not matched to a gene: 7. The CDR3 sequence: CASSFEAGGRYNEQFF. CDR3 coding DNA: TGTGCCAGCAGCTTCGAGGCGGGAGGACGCTACAATGAGCAGTTCTTC.

This clone was found once. V gene TRBV11-1 combines with J gene TRBJ2-7; 9 nucleotides match TRBD1. The germline gives CDR1 SGHAT, CDR2 FQDESV (reference sequence). Unmatched junction bases numbered 7, after V lost 2 bases and J lost 2 bases. The length of the CDR3 is 16 residues. The DNA of the CDR3 is TGTGCCAGCAGCTTAACCCGGACAGGGGTTCCCTACGAGCAGTACTTC. This translates into CASSLTRTGVPYEQYF.

The CDR3 nucleotides are TGTGCCAGCTCACCAAATTTAAGAGGGACAAGGGTGACTATGTTCACAGATACGCAGTATTTT. Translating it yields CASSPNLRGTRVTMFTDTQYF. The V call is TRBV18, the J call TRBJ2-3; perhaps TRBD1 as D (6 bases). Trimming pared 2 bases from V and 2 bases from J, leaving 29 bases between. Per germline, CDR1 KGHSH and CDR2 LQKENI. The CDR3 covers 21 residues.

The chain links TRBV28 to TRBJ1-1; D unresolved. V was cut by 2 bases and J by 3 bases, with 13 bases left in between. CDR1 is MDHEN and CDR2 is SYDVKM in the germline V gene. The length of the CDR3 is 15 residues. The CDR3 spells CASSLVPGGDTEAFF. CDR3 nucleotides: TGTGCCAGCAGTTTAGTTCCCGGCGGGGACACTGAAGCTTTCTTT. Full variable domain (outside the CDR3, taken from reference TRBV28 and TRBJ1-1): DVKVTQSSRYLVKRTGEKVFLECVQDMDHENMFWYRQDPGLGLRLIYFSYDVKMKEKGDIPEGYSVSREKKERFSLILESASTNQTSMYLCASSLVPGGDTEAFFGQGTRLTVV.

V usage is TRBV7-6 and J usage is TRBJ2-2; D is perhaps TRBD1 (5 bases). The CDR3 runs 14 residues. The ends were cut back, 5 bases at V and 3 bases at J, with 10 bases in the middle. Germline lookup yields CDR1 SGHVS and CDR2 FNYEAQ. The CDR3 here is CASSPSGYTGELFF. CDR3 nucleotide sequence: TGTGCCAGCAGCCCATCAGGGTACACCGGGGAGCTGTTTTTT.

The gene calls are TRBV25-1 and TRBJ2-7; tentative D call: TRBD2 (6 bases). The CDR3 consists of 14 residues. Germline CDR1 is MGHDK and CDR2 is SYGVNS. The V gene lost 8 bases and the J gene lost 2 bases, with 16 bases spanning the gap. As DNA, the CDR3 is TGTGCCAGCCAGGACGGGGGAAGCGCCTACGAGCAGTACTTC. Protein: CASQDGGSAYEQYF.

V and J are TRBV11-2 and TRBJ2-1; TRBD2 agrees at 11 bases. CDR3 length: 15 amino acids. Germline V gene lookup returns CDR1 SGHAT and CDR2 FQNNGV. J was trimmed by 4 bases and V by 4 bases; bases with no gene match: 3. The DNA for the CDR3 is TGTGCCAGCAGCTCGGGACTAGCGGTTTACAATGAGCAGTTCTTC. Encoded protein: CASSSGLAVYNEQFF. Full variable domain (missing parts from reference TRBV11-2 and TRBJ2-1): EAGVAQSPRYKIIEKRQSVAFWCNPISGHATLYWYQQILGQGPKLLIQFQNNGVVDDSQLPKDRFSAERLKGVDSTLKIQPAKLEDSAVYLCASSSGLAVYNEQFFGPGTRLTVL.

V and J are TRBV19 and TRBJ1-5; 10 bases fit TRBD1. This CDR3 has 16 residues. With 6 bases clipped from V and 5 bases from J, the junction kept 10 bases outside the gene matches. CDR1 and CDR2 from the germline V gene are LNHDA and SQIVND (reference sequence). CDR3 sequence reads: CASRSGVDRGYQPQHF. CDR3 DNA sequence: TGTGCCAGTAGAAGTGGAGTGGACAGGGGGTATCAGCCCCAGCATTTT.

This rearrangement joins TRBV5-1 to TRBJ2-1; 9 bases are shared with TRBD2. The CDR3 runs 17 residues. The V and J ends lost 1 base and 3 bases, in that order; junction bases with no gene match: 8. Germline V lookup: CDR1 SGHRS, CDR2 YFSETQ. The chain's CDR3 is CASSLWSTSGFYNEQFF. The CDR3 region has the DNA TGCGCCAGCAGCTTGTGGAGTACTAGCGGGTTCTACAATGAGCAGTTCTTC.

This chain connects TRBV11-2 to TRBJ1-2; 7 bases are shared with TRBD1. Per germline, CDR1 SGHAT and CDR2 FQNNGV. Trimming removed 2 bases from V and 10 bases from J; junction bases left unmatched: 7. CDR3 size: 13 residues. Here the CDR3 reads CASSLIRDRSYTF. The CDR3 bases are TGTGCCAGCAGCTTAATCAGGGACAGATCCTACACCTTC.

The V and J genes are TRBV14 and TRBJ2-3; 8 nucleotides match TRBD1. CDR1 is SGHDN and CDR2 is FVKESK in the germline V gene. This CDR3 has 13 residues. V lost 5 bases and J lost 4; bases outside the gene matches: 2. In nucleotides, the CDR3 is TGTGCCAGCAGCAAACAGGGGGCAGATACGCAGTATTTT. Translation: CASSKQGADTQYF.

The chain links TRBV7-9 to TRBJ1-5, with D unclear. The CDR3 spans 15 residues. Deletions cut 3 bases from V and 2 bases from J, with 11 bases between. Germline CDR1 is SEHNR and CDR2 is FQNEAQ (reference sequence). The CDR3 here is CASSLGGLGNQPQHF. CDR3 nucleotides: TGTGCCAGCAGCTTGGGAGGGTTGGGCAATCAGCCCCAGCATTTT.

The chain uses TRBV7-8 and TRBJ2-7; 13 nucleotides align to TRBD2. The length of the CDR3 is 17 residues. Germline CDR1 is SGHVS and CDR2 is FQNEAQ. V dropped 5 bases and J dropped 3; count of bases not matched to a gene: 10. The CDR3 loop is CASSPEPGLAGFYEQYF. CDR3 nucleotide sequence: TGTGCCAGCAGCCCCGAACCGGGACTAGCGGGATTCTACGAGCAGTACTTC.

The V and J genes are TRBV7-9 and TRBJ2-5; no clear D gene. The CDR3 is 17 residues long. The germline V and J ends were trimmed by 4 bases and 5 bases, with 23 bases remaining between them. CDR1 SEHNR and CDR2 FQNEAQ come from the germline V gene (reference sequence). CDR3 DNA sequence: TGTGCCAGCAGCTGCATGGAATTTAGGAGCCCCGGGGAGACCCAGTACTTC. Protein: CASSCMEFRSPGETQYF.

The chain is built from TRBV9 and TRBJ2-3; maybe TRBD1 (6 bases). Per germline, CDR1 SGDLS and CDR2 YYNGEE. Between the trimmed V and J ends, which lost 4 bases and 0 bases, there was a span of 9 bases. The CDR3 totals 14 residues. Here the CDR3 reads CASSIRGSTDTQYF. The CDR3 nucleotides are TGTGCCAGCAGCATTAGGGGGAGCACAGATACGCAGTATTTT. Looking up the rest from reference TRBV9 and TRBJ2-3 gives the full variable domain: DSGVTQTPKHLITATGQRVTLRCSPRSGDLSVYWYQQSLDQGLQFLIQYYNGEERAKGNILERFSAQQFPDLHSELNLSSLELGDSALYFCASSIRGSTDTQYFGPGTRLTVL.

Here the CDR3 reads CAWRTRTRGVNEKLFF. The CDR3 bases are TGTGCCTGGAGGACCCGAACACGGGGAGTCAATGAAAAACTGTTTTTT. The chain recombines TRBV30 with TRBJ1-4, with D unclear. The CDR3 consists of 16 residues. V lost 3 bases to trimming and J lost 5 bases, with 19 bases between them. Germline V CDR1 and CDR2: GTSNPN, SVGIG (reference sequence).

This clone showed up just once. The chain has TRBV28 and TRBJ2-7, with 10 nucleotides matching TRBD1. After removal of 6 bases from V and 4 bases from J, the junction contained 12 bases not matched to a gene. Germline V gene data show CDR1 as MDHEN and CDR2 as SYDVKM. The CDR3 is 16 residues long. The CDR3, as DNA: TGTGCCAGCAGCAATACCGGACAGGGGGGGAGGTACGAGCAGTACTTC. It specifies CASSNTGQGGRYEQYF.